The present T cell receptor beta chain was sequenced within a study of vaccination effects on CD4 cells after COVID-19 (dated by TCRdb to between 2020 and 2023). Study-level background: Across the study, the median time from the second dose to post-vaccine sampling was 72 days (range 14 to 241). SARS-CoV-2 spike-specific CD4+ TCR repertoires were compared before and after mRNA vaccination in COVID-19 convalescent patients and in infection-naive vaccine recipients. Cultures from other donors in the study were sequenced using the Oncomine TCR Beta short-read assay on an Illumina iSeq 100. The full study included around ten COVID-19 convalescent patients and several SARS-CoV-2-naive healthy vaccine recipients. What the work shows at the level of the full study, not this receptor alone: Both infection-induced and vaccine-induced clones contracted markedly at late post-vaccination timepoints, which is consistent with waning T cell responses. The study was limited by a small number of convalescent patients and lacked early post-infection timepoints. In healthy vaccine recipients, vaccine-induced clones were almost all SARS-CoV-2 mono-reactive, with only 1 of 255 being cross-reactive with common cold coronaviruses.

The CDR3, from cysteine to phenylalanine, totals 14 residues. The read is trimmed to its CDR3 DNA, 42 bases read in frame from base 1. V loses 0 bases, J loses 8 bases, and the germline ends lie 9 bases apart. Via the germline V gene, CDR1 is SGHRS and CDR2 YFSETQ. The protocol used for the library was the immunoSEQ multiplex PCR assay. DNA from the cultured and isolated CD4+ T cells underwent TCR beta CDR3 sequencing. Per the source publication's procedure: The analysis removed non-productive TCR sequences, trimmed reads to the CDR3 region, and retained only CDR3s that were 7 or more amino acids long. Antigen-specific clonotypes were identified with the MANAFEST web app by comparing expansion in peptide wells against reference cultures. To be called positive, a clone needed expansion at FDR<0.05 compared with the reference and with all other wells, an odds ratio greater than 5, and a frequency greater than 0.1% in two replicate wells. A clonotype was defined as cross-reactive if the clonotype was significantly expanded both in SARS-CoV-2 spike wells and in at least one common cold coronavirus spike condition. Using the stringdist R package, CDR3 similarity was measured by Levenshtein distance, and unrooted trees were constructed with ape in R 3.6.1. Held by TCRdb, this immuneACCESS table contains in-frame sequences only and omits some clones. Under half of the omission traces to an unresolved V gene where checked; the cause of the rest is unknown. That table is the source of V, J and clone size, and D and trimming were worked out from the DNA. Within this sample are tens of thousands of clones, with over 75% of them counted one time only. Jointly, the top ten make up 5.8% of the sample.

Comments on this clone: What this receptor recognizes is not known. Base qualities are not recorded, but no much larger clone differs from it by a single base.

To identify antigen-specific CD4+ T cell clonotypes by their expansion, the ViraFEST assay first stimulated PBMC with viral peptide pools and then applied TCR sequencing. After less than eleven days of culture, CD4+ T cells were isolated with the EasySep CD4+ T cell isolation kit. Participants received two doses of either the BNT162b2 or the mRNA-1273 mRNA SARS-CoV-2 vaccine. The absence of prior SARS-CoV-2 infection in healthy vaccine recipients was confirmed by negative nucleocapsid antibodies before and after vaccination. Some 2 million PBMC per well were cultured with approximately 10 ug/ml peptides in IMDM containing 5% human AB serum, around 10 IU/ml IL-2 and gentamicin. On days 3 and 7, half of the culture medium was replaced with fresh IL-2-containing medium. Each peptide stimulation condition was cultured in triplicate wells unless otherwise noted. Using Ficoll-Paque Plus gradient centrifugation, PBMC were separated from whole blood and then either used fresh or cryopreserved at -140C. Overlapping peptide pools spanned the spike proteins of SARS-CoV-2 and the common cold coronaviruses HCoV-NL63, HCoV-OC43 and HCoV-229E. The QIAamp micro DNA kit was used to extract genomic DNA from the cultured CD4+ T cells.

This clonotype originated in a human donor who received a COVID-19 vaccine. Some clones in this sample may be carry-over from other donors' samples. The chain employs TRBV5-1 and TRBJ1-6; the D gene is possibly TRBD1, with 5 bases matching. The sequencing used CD4+ T cells from PBMCs cultured with SARS-CoV-2 spike peptides, collected after COVID-19 vaccination. In the paper's terms, the cell subset or site label means: SARS-CoV-2 spike overlapping peptide pool stimulation. The CDR3 in this case is CASSLGGTDSPLHF. The nucleotides are TGCGCCAGCAGCTTGGGGGGCACCGATTCACCCCTCCACTTT.